This is a list of T cell receptor beta chains from one sample in a study of chemoradiotherapy in HPV16-positive cancers. TCRdb keeps only in-frame clones here, not all; method: immunoSEQ multiplex PCR. The repertoire holds approximately 5,900 clones, more than 65% seen once, with approximately 6.3% in the top ten. This specimen consisted of tumor tissue, obtained from a patient who underwent chemoradiotherapy. The receptor source for this set is a human donor with HPV-associated anogenital cancer. CDR3s include the opening cysteine and the closing phenylalanine or tryptophan. Fields, in order: clone size, D gene, J gene, V gene, CDR3 protein, CDR3 DNA. A D gene is named only where the DNA matches it firmly. Not all rows give a size; the values are once, few, many and, for expanded clones, a class.

- TRBD1 TRBJ2-7 TRBV9 CASSESGTGAVYEQYF TGTGCCAGCAGCGAATCCGGGACAGGTGCCGTCTACGAGCAGTACTTC
- TRBD1 TRBJ1-1 TRBV7-6 CASSFSTGTGRSEAFF TGTGCCAGCAGCTTTAGTACCGGGACAGGGAGGTCCGAAGCTTTCTTT
- - TRBJ1-1 TRBV28 CASSLPWTAFNTEAFF TGTGCCAGCAGTCTACCCTGGACAGCATTTAACACTGAAGCTTTCTTT
- - TRBJ1-1 TRBV6-5 CASSSGQMNTEAFF TGTGCCAGCAGTTCCGGACAGATGAACACTGAAGCTTTCTTT
- - TRBJ1-1 TRBV7-2 CASSSYLNTEAFF TGTGCCAGCAGCTCTTACCTAAACACTGAAGCTTTCTTT
- - TRBJ2-6 TRBV4-1 CASSLRDSDSGANVLTF TGCGCCAGCAGCCTTCGGGACTCAGACTCTGGGGCCAACGTCCTGACTTTC
- - TRBJ1-4 TRBV5-1 CASSLRQAHGATNEKLFF TGCGCCAGCAGCCTAAGACAGGCCCATGGGGCAACTAATGAAAAACTGTTTTTT
- - TRBJ2-3 TRBV29-1 CSVEGRLGTDTQYF TGCAGCGTTGAAGGCCGTCTCGGCACAGATACGCAGTATTTT
- - TRBJ1-5 TRBV19 CASSIVGGDRQPQHF TGTGCCAGTAGTATAGTTGGGGGGGACCGTCAGCCCCAGCATTTT
- - TRBJ1-6 TRBV2 CASRESGVSNSPLHF TGTGCCAGCAGAGAGTCGGGGGTTTCCAATTCACCCCTCCACTTT
- - TRBJ1-1 TRBV28 CASSLGGQPNTEAFF TGTGCCAGCAGTTTAGGTGGACAGCCGAACACTGAAGCTTTCTTT
- - TRBJ1-4 TRBV7-9 CASSLGVDSNEKLFF TGTGCCAGCAGCTTAGGGGTGGACAGCAATGAAAAACTGTTTTTT
- - TRBJ1-6 TRBV27 CATSVRFGNSPLHF TGTGCCACCAGCGTGAGATTCGGTAATTCACCCCTCCACTTT
- TRBD1 TRBJ1-6 TRBV28 CASSLTQGDSPLHF TGTGCCAGCAGTTTAACTCAGGGGGATTCACCCCTCCACTTT
- - TRBJ2-7 TRBV7-7 CASSLGVQGRYEQYF TGTGCTAGCAGCTTAGGGGTACAGGGTCGGTACGAGCAGTACTTC
- - TRBJ1-4 TRBV15 CATSTTRGAEKLFF TGTGCCACCAGCACTACAAGGGGTGCCGAAAAACTGTTTTTT
- TRBD2 TRBJ2-7 TRBV30 CAWSGGGYEQYF TGTGCCTGGAGCGGCGGGGGATACGAGCAGTACTTC
- - TRBJ1-6 TRBV11-3 CASSLDVRQNNSPLHF TGTGCCAGCAGCTTAGATGTGAGGCAGAATAATTCACCCCTCCACTTT
- TRBD2 TRBJ2-3 TRBV6-1 CASSEGGGATDTQYF TGTGCCAGCAGTGAAGGCGGGGGGGCAACAGATACGCAGTATTTT
- TRBD1 TRBJ1-1 TRBV5-1 CASSLFEQGRTEAFF TGCGCCAGCAGCTTGTTCGAACAGGGGAGGACTGAAGCTTTCTTT
- - TRBJ1-2 TRBV19 CASSIRTRLVGNYGYTF TGTGCCAGTAGTATTCGTACCCGTCTCGTCGGAAACTATGGCTACACCTTC
- - TRBJ2-7 TRBV11-2 CASSLHPTGTYEQYF TGTGCCAGCAGTTTACACCCGACAGGAACCTACGAGCAGTACTTC
- - TRBJ2-3 TRBV19 CASSMGIVSDTQYF TGTGCCAGTAGTATGGGAATAGTTTCAGATACGCAGTATTTT
- - TRBJ1-3 TRBV19 CATRPHSETGNTIYF TGTGCCACCAGACCCCACAGTGAAACTGGAAACACCATATATTTT
- TRBD1 TRBJ2-1 TRBV2 CARSAGTGGVGQFF TGTGCCCGCAGTGCCGGGACAGGGGGTGTCGGGCAGTTCTTC
- - TRBJ1-5 TRBV11-2 CASSYGRWDQPQHF TGTGCCAGCAGCTACGGCAGGTGGGATCAGCCCCAGCATTTT
- - TRBJ2-7 TRBV6-1 CASSVGAYEQYF TGTGCCAGCAGTGTGGGGGCTTACGAGCAGTACTTC
- TRBD1 TRBJ1-2 TRBV16 CASSQGTTGAYGYTF TGTGCCAGCAGCCAAGGAACGACAGGGGCCTATGGCTACACCTTC
- - TRBJ2-1 TRBV5-1 CASSAGAGQPFNEQFF TGCGCCAGCAGCGCGGGGGCGGGCCAGCCCTTTAATGAGCAGTTCTTC
- - TRBJ1-4 TRBV9 CASSVGWGADNEKLFF TGTGCCAGCAGCGTAGGATGGGGGGCAGATAATGAAAAACTGTTTTTT
- - TRBJ1-2 TRBV11-2 CASSLFGTRDYGYTF TGTGCCAGCAGCTTATTCGGGACGAGGGACTATGGCTACACCTTC
- - TRBJ1-2 TRBV27 CASSAIGTDYGYTF TGTGCCAGCAGTGCCATCGGGACGGACTATGGCTACACCTTC
- - TRBJ1-1 TRBV29-1 CSACWTLNTEAFF TGCAGCGCCTGCTGGACTTTGAACACTGAAGCTTTCTTT
- TRBD1 TRBJ1-1 TRBV27 CASSTGQGGSGTEAFF TGTGCCAGCAGTACCGGACAGGGTGGCAGCGGCACTGAAGCTTTCTTT
- TRBD1 TRBJ1-5 TRBV7-8 CASSLGQGEQPQHF TGTGCCAGCAGCCTAGGACAGGGCGAGCAGCCCCAGCATTTT
few TRBD2 TRBJ2-5 TRBV5-6 CASSLGPGGKETQYF TGTGCCAGCAGCTTGGGACCGGGGGGGAAAGAGACCCAGTACTTC
few TRBD1 TRBJ1-5 TRBV28 CASSLQGPVQPQHF TGTGCCAGCAGCTTACAGGGGCCGGTTCAGCCCCAGCATTTT
- - TRBJ1-2 TRBV5-4 CASSLVPGASYGYTF TGTGCCAGCAGCTTGGTCCCGGGGGCAAGCTATGGCTACACCTTC
once - TRBJ1-4 TRBV11-2 CATSLTGRNEKLFF TGTGCCACCTCTCTGACAGGCCGGAATGAAAAACTGTTTTTT
- - TRBJ1-1 TRBV5-5 CASSSQGLGNTEAFF TGTGCCAGCAGCTCTCAGGGGTTAGGGAACACTGAAGCTTTCTTT
- - TRBJ2-7 TRBV28 CASSSSDGAYYEQYF -
- - TRBJ2-3 TRBV5-4 CASSRSSADTQYF TGTGCCAGCAGCCGCTCGTCGGCAGATACGCAGTATTTT
- - TRBJ1-5 TRBV19 CASSLADSGNQPQHF TGTGCCAGTAGTCTGGCCGACAGTGGCAATCAGCCCCAGCATTTT
- - TRBJ1-2 TRBV6-1 CASSLADDYGYTF TGTGCCAGCAGCTTGGCAGACGACTATGGCTACACCTTC
- - TRBJ1-1 TRBV6-5 CASSYRQRNTEAFF TGTGCCAGCAGTTACCGGCAAAGGAACACTGAAGCTTTCTTT